This T cell receptor beta chain emerged from a study of CD8 T cell repertoires and HIV-1 epitope variants. About the research overall: Twenty-five autologous and known Gag and Nef epitope variant peptides each stimulated T cells separately. Controls were a CMV, EBV and flu pool, Ebola AY9, and no peptide.

Germline-derived CDR1 and CDR2 are SGHTA and FQGTGA. The CDR3 has 16 amino acids. Trimming took 0 bases from V and 5 from J, leaving 16 bases between them. A remark on this clone: Its antigen is still unknown.

TCR beta CDR3 was sequenced at survey depth on immunoSEQ. Repertoires were generated with immunoSEQ multiplex PCR, while TCRdb's copy carries only in-frame clones and drops some. The profile covers about 4,800 clones, with roughly 67% appearing a single time and roughly two fifths taken by the ten largest. Sequenced sample: cultured CD8+ T cells derived from PBMCs. The source of this sequence is a male donor with HIV. The chain employs TRBV7-3 and TRBJ1-1, with D perhaps matching TRBD1 (5 bases). CDR3 coding DNA: TGTGCCAGCAGCTTAACACCCCTGGGGGAGGGAACTGAAGCTTTCTTT. Residues: CASSLTPLGEGTEAFF.